The 22 T cell receptor beta chains below come from one sample, sequenced in a study of early T cells in non-severe SARS-CoV-2 infection (dated by TCRdb to 2020 to 2022). The receptor library was made with 5' RACE. The instrument was a NextSeq 500. In-frame beta chains were kept once TCRdb had trimmed the public reads at Q25 with fastp and called clones with MiXCR. Records with the same CDR3 protein are collapsed into one entry carrying the most frequent genes and DNA. This sample is represented by 40,000 to 50,000 distinct CDR3 sequences; roughly 5.7% of them were singletons. The ten top clones hold 5.4% of the sample. This material consisted of whole blood, taken at baseline. The source is an adult who was a healthcare worker with PCR-confirmed SARS-CoV-2 infection or an uninfected control (not recorded which).

V and J are TRBV7-3 and TRBJ2-5; no clear D. V lost 5 bases and J lost 3, with 10 bases in between. CDR1 and CDR2 from the germline V gene are SGHTA and FQGTGA. The CDR3 is made up of 13 amino acids. The CDR3 nucleotides are TGTGCCAGCAGCCCCACCCCAGAAGAGACCCAGTACTTC. Its translation: CASSPTPEETQYF.

In its sample, this clonotype was seen many times. The chain employs TRBV12-5 and TRBJ2-3; 9 nucleotides agree with TRBD1. The germline V gene encodes CDR1 LGHNT and CDR2 FRNRAP. J gave up 9 bases and V 6 bases, and 7 bases lay outside the gene matches. This CDR3 is built from 13 residues. The DNA for the CDR3 is TGTGCTAGTGGCCAAACAGGGGGCTCGACGCAGTATTTT. This sequence encodes CASGQTGGSTQYF.

The chain uses TRBV11-2 and TRBJ2-1; 11 nucleotides match TRBD2. Germline-derived CDR1 and CDR2 are SGHAT and FQNNGV. The CDR3 totals 15 residues. The V and J ends lost 5 bases and 8 bases, in that order; junction bases with no gene match: 8. CDR3 DNA sequence: TGTGCCAGCAGCCTTACTAGCGGGAGATGGGATGAGCAGTTCTTC. It translates to CASSLTSGRWDEQFF. The full variable domain, in which reference TRBV11-2 and TRBJ2-1 provide the parts outside the CDR3, is EAGVAQSPRYKIIEKRQSVAFWCNPISGHATLYWYQQILGQGPKLLIQFQNNGVVDDSQLPKDRFSAERLKGVDSTLKIQPAKLEDSAVYLCASSLTSGRWDEQFFGPGTRLTVL.

The chain employs TRBV20-1 and TRBJ2-3, with D maybe TRBD2 (5 bases). The CDR3 extends over 13 amino acids. Germline CDR1 DFQATT, CDR2 SNEGSKA (reference sequence). V was clipped by 6 bases and J by 4 bases, with 14 bases between them. CDR3 amino acids: CSAKRQAADTQYF. The CDR3 nucleotides are TGCAGTGCCAAAAGGCAAGCGGCAGATACGCAGTATTTT.

This clonotype was detected ten times or more. This chain uses TRBV10-1 with TRBJ2-1, with a tentative D call TRBD1 (6 bases). In germline, CDR1 is WNHNN, CDR2 SYGVQD (reference sequence). CDR3 length: 16 amino acids. Trimming shortened V by 0 bases and J by 0 bases, and 9 bases separated the two germline ends. In DNA form, the CDR3 reads TGCGCCAGCAGTGAGTCTGGCAGGGGCTCCTACAATGAGCAGTTCTTC. This encodes CASSESGRGSYNEQFF.

The sample holds many counts of this clonotype. J is TRBJ1-1 and V is TRBV7-3; 7 positions match TRBD1. Germline lookup yields CDR1 SGHTA and CDR2 FQGTGA. The CDR3 spans 13 residues. The V and J ends lost 5 bases and 9 bases, in that order; junction bases with no gene match: 9. The CDR3 sequence is CASSADRVQKAFF. The CDR3 DNA is TGTGCCAGCAGCGCAGACAGGGTTCAGAAAGCTTTCTTT.

This clonotype was seen more than once but under ten times. A read error may produce the germline difference seen at one junction end. The chain links TRBV5-1 to TRBJ1-2; D is unclear. The CDR3 runs 15 residues. CDR1 is SGHRS and CDR2 is YFSETQ in the germline V gene. The CDR3 sequence is CVSSTDFGTNYGYTF. The CDR3 DNA follows: TGCGTCAGCAGCACGGACTTTGGCACAAACTATGGCTACACCTTC.

This clonotype came up many times. V is TRBV20-1 and J is TRBJ2-1; 10 bases map to TRBD2. CDR1 is DFQATT and CDR2 is SNEGSKA in the germline V gene (reference sequence). There are 18 residues in the CDR3. V lost 2 bases, J lost 7 bases, and 17 bases stayed unmatched. The CDR3 DNA follows: TGCAGTGCTAGAAGGCTAGCGGGAGAAGTTTGGTTCCCGAATGAGCAGTTCTTC. Its translation: CSARRLAGEVWFPNEQFF.

This clonotype has a count of ten or more. V usage is TRBV6-1 and J usage is TRBJ1-5, with D maybe TRBD1 (5 bases). The CDR3 is 19 residues long. The ends were cut back, 1 base at V and 0 bases at J, with 19 bases in the middle. Germline V gives CDR1 MNHNS, CDR2 SASEGT. CDR3 amino acids: CASSEVGPQKGYSNQPQHF. DNA for the CDR3: TGTGCCAGCAGTGAAGTCGGCCCCCAGAAGGGGTATAGCAATCAGCCCCAGCATTTT.

V usage is TRBV20-1 and J usage is TRBJ2-5; D unclear. Germline V gene data show CDR1 as DFQATT and CDR2 as SNEGSKA (reference sequence). Trimming took 2 bases from V and 4 from J, leaving 14 bases between them. The length of the CDR3 is 14 residues. The CDR3 here is CSARKQRFTETQYF. The DNA of the CDR3 is TGCAGTGCTAGAAAACAAAGGTTCACAGAGACCCAGTACTTC.

In regard to this clonotype: A clone one base away is much larger, so this may be a read error. The chain joins TRBV12-3 or TRBV12-4 to TRBJ2-5, with no clear D. This CDR3 comprises 13 residues. Trimming left V 1 base short and J 6 bases short, with 9 bases between. The CDR3 here is CASSLEIAKTQYF. CDR3 in DNA: TGTGCCAGCAGTTTAGAAATTGCAAAGACCCAGTACTTC.

This clonotype was seen ten or more times. J is TRBJ2-3 and V is TRBV28; D unresolved. The germline V gene encodes CDR1 MDHEN and CDR2 SYDVKM. The V end was cut by 5 bases, the J end by 0 bases, with 3 bases between. The CDR3 runs 12 residues. The CDR3 is CASSKSTDTQYF. The CDR3 region has the DNA TGTGCCAGCAGTAAGAGCACAGATACGCAGTATTTT.

This clonotype was seen a handful of times. The chain employs TRBV2 and TRBJ1-1, with D unresolved. This CDR3 comprises 13 residues. Germline V CDR1 and CDR2: SNHLY, FYNNEI. The V end lost 6 bases, the J end lost 3 bases, and 11 bases lay between the germline ends. For the CDR3, the DNA is TGTGCCAGCAGACCCGGGTCCTACACTGAAGCTTTCTTT. It is translated as CASRPGSYTEAFF.

For this clonotype: This may come from a read error, since a much larger clone is one base off. The chain carries TRBV20-1 and TRBJ2-7; the match to TRBD1 covers 10 bases. Germline CDR1 and CDR2: DFQATT and SNEGSKA (reference sequence). The CDR3 extends over 14 amino acids. Here the CDR3 reads CGVTRDRGGYEQYF. The DNA of the CDR3 is TGCGGTGTGACCCGGGACAGGGGCGGCTACGAGCAGTACTTC.

The chain carries TRBV20-1 and TRBJ2-3; D call uncertain. CDR1 is DFQATT and CDR2 is SNEGSKA in the germline V gene (reference sequence). The CDR3 consists of 12 residues. The germline V and J ends were trimmed by 2 bases and 3 bases, with 6 bases remaining between them. CDR3 loop: CSARLSTDTQYF. The DNA for the CDR3 is TGCAGTGCTAGACTCTCGACAGATACGCAGTATTTT.

This clonotype was seen a handful of times. The J gene is TRBJ2-5, the V gene TRBV11-2; 9 bases are shared with TRBD2. CDR1 and CDR2 from the germline V gene are SGHAT and FQNNGV. This CDR3 region has 15 residues. The junction had 2 bases not matched to a gene; V was cut back by 1 base and J by 2 bases. CDR3 protein: CASSLGTSEQETQYF. DNA of the CDR3: TGTGCCAGCAGCTTAGGGACTAGCGAACAAGAGACCCAGTACTTC.

This clonotype was counted a few times. V gene TRBV2 combines with J gene TRBJ2-1, with 8 bases fitting TRBD2. Germline CDR1 and CDR2: SNHLY and FYNNEI. V shed 5 bases and J 6 bases; nucleotides not matched to a gene: 9. This CDR3 contains 15 residues. The CDR3 nucleotides are TGTGCCAGCAGTCCGAGCGGGAGAGGGGGCAATGAGCAGTTCTTC. Translating it yields CASSPSGRGGNEQFF. Supplemented by reference TRBV2 and TRBJ2-1, the full variable domain reads EPEVTQTPSHQVTQMGQEVILRCVPISNHLYFYWYRQILGQKVEFLVSFYNNEISEKSEIFDDQFSVERPDGSNFTLKIRSTKLEDSAMYFCASSPSGRGGNEQFFGPGTRLTVL.

This clonotype was found many times. V gene TRBV6-6 combines with J gene TRBJ2-1, with 8 bases matching TRBD1. The length of the CDR3 is 13 residues. The germline V gene has CDR1 MNHNY and CDR2 SVGAGI (reference sequence). CDR3 in DNA: TGTCAAGTCGGGGGACAGGCCCCCAATGAGCAGTTCTTC. This codes for CQVGGQAPNEQFF.

This clonotype was recorded at least ten times. The chain couples TRBV20-1 to TRBJ2-1, with 11 bases aligning to TRBD2. After removal of 5 bases from V and 7 bases from J, the junction contained 10 bases not matched to a gene. CDR3 length: 15 amino acids. The germline CDR1 and CDR2 sequences are DFQATT and SNEGSKA (reference sequence). This chain's CDR3 is CSALTTSGSGNEQFF. The CDR3, as DNA: TGCAGTGCTCTCACCACTAGCGGGAGTGGAAATGAGCAGTTCTTC.

This clonotype was observed many times. The chain carries TRBV12-3 or TRBV12-4 and TRBJ1-5, with unresolved D. V was cut by 0 bases and J by 6 bases, with 9 bases left in between. The CDR3 sequence is 14 residues long. This chain's CDR3 is CASSLALPPQPQHF. The CDR3 DNA follows: TGTGCCAGCAGTTTAGCTCTTCCGCCTCAGCCCCAGCATTTT.

This clonotype was observed many times. This sequence joins TRBV27 and TRBJ2-7; 8 bases map to TRBD1. This CDR3 comprises 20 residues. In germline, CDR1 is MNHEY, CDR2 SMNVEV (reference sequence). V gave up 3 bases and J gave up 4 bases; unmatched junction bases: 23. CDR3 nucleotide sequence: TGTGCCAGCAGTTTTAGAACCCCTCTGCCCCCCGGGACAGGCGGGTACGAGCAGTACTTC. The encoded protein is CASSFRTPLPPGTGGYEQYF.

This clonotype has at least ten counts. The V and J genes are TRBV12-3 or TRBV12-4 and TRBJ1-5, with D unresolved. CDR3 size: 14 residues. V lost 2 bases, J lost 1 base, and 6 bases lay in between. CDR3 nucleotide sequence: TGTGCCAGCAGTTTAACGGTGAGCAATCAGCCCCAGCATTTT. Translated, it gives CASSLTVSNQPQHF.